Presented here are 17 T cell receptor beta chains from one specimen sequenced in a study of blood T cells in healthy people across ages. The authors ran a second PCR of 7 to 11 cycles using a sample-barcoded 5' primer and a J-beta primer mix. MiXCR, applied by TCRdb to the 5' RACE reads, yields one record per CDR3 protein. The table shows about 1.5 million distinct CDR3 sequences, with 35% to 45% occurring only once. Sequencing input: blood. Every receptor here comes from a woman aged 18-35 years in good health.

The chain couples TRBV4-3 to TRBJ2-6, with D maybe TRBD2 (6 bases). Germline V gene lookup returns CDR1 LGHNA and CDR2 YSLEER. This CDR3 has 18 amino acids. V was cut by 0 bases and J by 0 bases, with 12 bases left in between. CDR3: CASSQDGGSLSGANVLTF. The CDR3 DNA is TGCGCCAGCAGCCAAGATGGAGGGTCCCTCTCTGGGGCCAACGTCCTGACTTTC.

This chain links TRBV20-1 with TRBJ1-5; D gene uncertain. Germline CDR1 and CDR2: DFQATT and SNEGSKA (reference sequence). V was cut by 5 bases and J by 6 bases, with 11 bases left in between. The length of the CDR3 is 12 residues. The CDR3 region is CSALRVSQPQHF. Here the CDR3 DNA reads TGCAGTGCTCTCCGCGTCAGTCAGCCCCAGCATTTT.

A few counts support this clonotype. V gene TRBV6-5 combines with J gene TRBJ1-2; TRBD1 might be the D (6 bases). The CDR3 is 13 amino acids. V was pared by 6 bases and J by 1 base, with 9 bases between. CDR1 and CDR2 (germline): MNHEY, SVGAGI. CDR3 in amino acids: CASRKGGNYGYTF. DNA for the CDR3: TGTGCCAGCAGGAAAGGGGGTAACTATGGCTACACCTTC.

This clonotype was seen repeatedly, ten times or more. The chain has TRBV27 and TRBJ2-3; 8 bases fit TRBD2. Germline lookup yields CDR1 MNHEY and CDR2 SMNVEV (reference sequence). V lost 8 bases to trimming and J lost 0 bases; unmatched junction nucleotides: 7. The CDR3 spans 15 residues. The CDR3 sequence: CASRWSGGSTDTQYF. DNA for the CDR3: TGTGCCAGCCGGTGGAGCGGGGGAAGCACAGATACGCAGTATTTT.

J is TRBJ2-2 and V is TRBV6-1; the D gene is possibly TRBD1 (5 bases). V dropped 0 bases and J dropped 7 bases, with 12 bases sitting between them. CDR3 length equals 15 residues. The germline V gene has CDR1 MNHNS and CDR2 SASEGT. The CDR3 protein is CASSEAETGIGELFF. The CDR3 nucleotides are TGTGCCAGCAGTGAAGCGGAAACAGGAATCGGGGAGCTGTTTTTT.

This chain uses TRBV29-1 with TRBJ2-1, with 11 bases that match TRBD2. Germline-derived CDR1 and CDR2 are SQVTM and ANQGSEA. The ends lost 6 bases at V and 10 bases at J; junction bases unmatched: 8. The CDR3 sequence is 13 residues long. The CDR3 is CSVAGLAGHEQFF. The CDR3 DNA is TGCAGCGTGGCTGGACTAGCGGGCCACGAGCAGTTCTTC.

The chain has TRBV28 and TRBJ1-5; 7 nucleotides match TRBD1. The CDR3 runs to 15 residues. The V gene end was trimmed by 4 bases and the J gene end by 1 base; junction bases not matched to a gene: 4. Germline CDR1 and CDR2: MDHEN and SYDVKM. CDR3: CASSYRGPSNQPQHF. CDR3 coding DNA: TGTGCCAGCAGTTACAGGGGCCCGAGCAATCAGCCCCAGCATTTT.

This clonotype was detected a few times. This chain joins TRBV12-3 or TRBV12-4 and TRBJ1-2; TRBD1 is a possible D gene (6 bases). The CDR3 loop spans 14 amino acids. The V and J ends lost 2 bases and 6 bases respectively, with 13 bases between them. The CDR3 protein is CASSLFRGGNGYTF. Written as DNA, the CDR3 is TGTGCCAGCAGTTTATTCAGGGGTGGCAATGGCTACACCTTC.

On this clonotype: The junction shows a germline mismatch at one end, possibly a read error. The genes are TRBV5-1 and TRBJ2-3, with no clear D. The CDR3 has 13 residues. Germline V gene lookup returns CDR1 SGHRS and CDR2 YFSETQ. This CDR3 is CASSPPTPDMQYF. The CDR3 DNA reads TGCGCCAGCAGCCCCCCGACCCCAGATATGCAGTATTTT.

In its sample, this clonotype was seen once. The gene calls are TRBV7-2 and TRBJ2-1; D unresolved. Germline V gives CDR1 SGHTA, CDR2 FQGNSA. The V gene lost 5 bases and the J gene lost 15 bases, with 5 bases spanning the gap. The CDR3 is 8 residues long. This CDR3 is CASSLTFF. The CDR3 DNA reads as TGTGCCAGCAGCCTTACGTTCTTC.

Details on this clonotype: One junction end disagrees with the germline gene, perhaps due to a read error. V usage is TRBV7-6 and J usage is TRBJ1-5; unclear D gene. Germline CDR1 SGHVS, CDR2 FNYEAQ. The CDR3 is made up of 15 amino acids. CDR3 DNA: TGTGCCAGCAGCCTTGGGCCGAATAGCAGTCAGCCCCAGCATTTT. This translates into CASSLGPNSSQPQHF.

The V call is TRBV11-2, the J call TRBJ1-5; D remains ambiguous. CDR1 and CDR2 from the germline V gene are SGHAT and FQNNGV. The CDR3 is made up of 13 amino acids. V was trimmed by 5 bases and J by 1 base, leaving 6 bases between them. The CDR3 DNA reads TGTGCCAGCAGCGTAAGAAGCAATCAGCCCCAGCATTTT. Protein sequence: CASSVRSNQPQHF.

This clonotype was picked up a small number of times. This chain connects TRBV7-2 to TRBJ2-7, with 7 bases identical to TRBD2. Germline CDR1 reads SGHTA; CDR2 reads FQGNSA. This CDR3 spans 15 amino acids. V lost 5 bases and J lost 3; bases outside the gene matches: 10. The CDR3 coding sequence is TGTGCCAGCAGCCCACTACGGGGGGAAGTCTACGAGCAGTACTTC. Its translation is CASSPLRGEVYEQYF.

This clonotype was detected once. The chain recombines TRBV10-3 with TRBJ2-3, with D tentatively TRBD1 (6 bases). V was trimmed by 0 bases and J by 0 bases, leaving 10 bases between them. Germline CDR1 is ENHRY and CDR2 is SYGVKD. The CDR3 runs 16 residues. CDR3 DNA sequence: TGTGCCATCAGTGAGTCGGGGGCAGAAAGCACAGATACGCAGTATTTT. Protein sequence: CAISESGAESTDTQYF.

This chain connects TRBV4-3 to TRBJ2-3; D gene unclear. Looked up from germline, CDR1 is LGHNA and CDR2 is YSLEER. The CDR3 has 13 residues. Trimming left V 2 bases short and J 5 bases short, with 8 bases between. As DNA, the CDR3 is TGCGCCAGCAGCCAAAGTCAACAAGATACGCAGTATTTT. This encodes CASSQSQQDTQYF.

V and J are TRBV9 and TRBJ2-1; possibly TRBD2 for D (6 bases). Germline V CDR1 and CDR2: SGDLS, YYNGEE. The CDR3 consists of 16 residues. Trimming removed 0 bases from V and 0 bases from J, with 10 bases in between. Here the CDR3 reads CASSVGLATSYNEQFF. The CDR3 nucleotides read TGTGCCAGCAGCGTAGGGCTAGCGACCTCCTACAATGAGCAGTTCTTC.

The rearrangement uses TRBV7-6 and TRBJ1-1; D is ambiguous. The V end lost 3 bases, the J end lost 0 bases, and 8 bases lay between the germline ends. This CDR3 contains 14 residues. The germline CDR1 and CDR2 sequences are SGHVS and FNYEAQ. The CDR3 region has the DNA TGTGCCAGCAGCTTCGGGTCCGTGAACACTGAAGCTTTCTTT. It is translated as CASSFGSVNTEAFF.